Following are 17 T cell receptor beta chains from one sample sequenced in a study of T cells in Graves' hyperthyroidism and ophthalmopathy (dated by TCRdb to about 2019). The library relied on multiplex PCR. The reads were generated on an Illumina HiSeq 2000. TCR beta CDR3 regions were amplified from RNA transcripts. The first round of RT-PCR for the TCR CDR3 was performed with the HTBI primer set and the Qiagen OneStep RT-PCR kit. The raw public data were reprocessed by TCRdb itself: fastp quality trimming at Q25, MiXCR clonotype calling, in-frame beta chains only. CDR3 protein duplicates are merged, each entry listing the most common genes and DNA. The sample yields a few hundred thousand distinct CDR3 sequences; around 16% were counted once. Of the sample, roughly 7.4% falls within the top ten clones. Sequencing used blood. Source of these receptors: a woman between 18 and 29 years old with Graves' hyperthyroidism.

This chain links TRBV7-2 with TRBJ2-7, with TRBD2 matching over 10 bases. Germline V lookup: CDR1 SGHTA, CDR2 FQGNSA. The CDR3 loop spans 17 amino acids. J was trimmed by 3 bases and V by 3 bases; bases with no gene match: 11. CDR3 bases: TGTGCCAGCAGCTTCAATCGAGCGGGAGGGGGTAGCTACGAGCAGTACTTC. Translated: CASSFNRAGGGSYEQYF.

This chain joins TRBV11-3 and TRBJ1-3, with D perhaps TRBD1 (6 bases). V dropped 5 bases and J dropped 4 bases, with 15 bases sitting between them. CDR3 size: 15 residues. Germline lookup yields CDR1 SGHNT and CDR2 YENEEA. The CDR3 protein is CASSPPGTWGNTIYF. The CDR3 DNA reads as TGTGCCAGCAGCCCCCCCGGGACATGGGGAAACACCATATATTTT.

This clonotype was seen repeatedly, ten times or more. The V gene is TRBV18, the J gene TRBJ1-4; D is unclear. The V end was cut by 3 bases, the J end by 8 bases, with 10 bases between. Germline V CDR1 and CDR2: KGHSH, LQKENI. The CDR3 spans 13 residues. The CDR3 here is CASSPVGREKLFF. The CDR3 nucleotides read TGTGCCAGCTCACCTGTGGGGAGGGAAAAACTGTTTTTT.

With regard to this clonotype: A read error may explain this, as a much larger clone is one base away. The rearrangement links TRBV3-1 to TRBJ2-4; D remains unclear. The germline V gene has CDR1 LGHDT and CDR2 YNNKEL (reference sequence). The CDR3 extends over 14 amino acids. The V end was cut by 1 base, the J end by 1 base, with 5 bases between. The CDR3 is CASSQVGAKNIQYF. The DNA for the CDR3 is TGTGCCAGCAGCCAAGTGGGGGCCAAAAACATTCAGTACTTC.

This clonotype was detected only a few times. The J gene is TRBJ1-2, the V gene TRBV29-1; tentatively, D is TRBD1 (6 bases). This CDR3 is 11 amino acids long. Looked up from germline, CDR1 is SQVTM and CDR2 is ANQGSEA. Trimming removed 7 bases from V and 7 bases from J, with 13 bases in between. CDR3 nucleotides: TGCAGCGCTTACAGGGCTAGTGGCTACACCTTC. Translating gives CSAYRASGYTF.

This clonotype came up many times. This chain connects TRBV7-9 to TRBJ2-1, with a tentative D call TRBD1 (5 bases). This CDR3 comprises 16 residues. The ends were cut back, 2 bases at V and 2 bases at J, with 13 bases in the middle. CDR1 is SEHNR, CDR2 FQNEAQ, per germline (reference sequence). The CDR3 region is CASSLFAGRTYNEQFF. The CDR3 DNA reads TGTGCCAGCAGCTTATTTGCAGGGCGCACCTACAATGAGCAGTTCTTC.

This clonotype was counted once. A much larger clone lies a single base off, so this may be a read error. The rearrangement uses TRBV5-6 and TRBJ2-1; TRBD2 matches 8 bases. The CDR3 length is 14 residues. Germline V lookup: CDR1 SGHDT, CDR2 YYEEEE. CDR3 nucleotide sequence: TGTGCCAGCAGCTTGAGCGGGAGTACGAATGAGCGGTTCTTC. Its translation: CASSLSGSTNERFF.

The gene calls are TRBV6-1 and TRBJ2-5; 8 bases are a match to TRBD2. The CDR3 loop spans 15 amino acids. CDR1 MNHNS and CDR2 SASEGT come from the germline V gene. V dropped 8 bases and J dropped 1; count of bases not matched to a gene: 9. In DNA form, the CDR3 reads TGTGCCAGCCGGAGGGAGCGGGGGCTCCAAGAGACCCAGTACTTC. Protein: CASRRERGLQETQYF.

Ten or more counts support this clonotype. This chain links TRBV28 with TRBJ2-1; D uncertain. The CDR3 has 15 residues. Germline V gene lookup returns CDR1 MDHEN and CDR2 SYDVKM. Trimming removed 6 bases from V and 3 bases from J, with 15 bases in between. CDR3 residues: CASSPLGDRYNEQFF. Here the CDR3 DNA reads TGTGCCAGCAGCCCCCTTGGAGACCGCTACAATGAGCAGTTCTTC.

This chain connects TRBV11-3 to TRBJ2-3; D may be TRBD2 (5 bases). Deletions cut 5 bases from V and 2 bases from J, with 14 bases between. Germline V gives CDR1 SGHNT, CDR2 YENEEA. CDR3 size: 15 residues. CDR3 nucleotides: TGTGCCAGCAGCGTAGGGAGCGTTTCCACAGATACGCAGTATTTT. This gives the protein CASSVGSVSTDTQYF.

The CDR3 loop is CASSSPLRSKNIQYF. CDR3 in DNA: TGTGCCAGCAGTTCCCCATTAAGGTCCAAAAACATTCAGTACTTC. The J gene is TRBJ2-4, the V gene TRBV27; D gene uncertain. CDR3 length equals 15 residues. Trimming stripped 4 bases from V and 2 bases from J, with 12 bases between. CDR1 is MNHEY, CDR2 SMNVEV, per germline (reference sequence).

The table lists this clonotype with a few counts. This may come from a read error, since a much larger clone is one base off. This rearrangement joins TRBV7-2 to TRBJ2-7; TRBD2 aligns across 10 bases. CDR3 length: 15 residues. Per germline, CDR1 SGHTA and CDR2 FQGNSA. The CDR3 bases are TGTGCCAGCAGGTTAGAACTAGCGGGGTTTTACGAGCAGTACTTC. The encoded protein is CASRLELAGFYEQYF.

This clonotype appeared a few times. The chain joins TRBV12-3 or TRBV12-4 to TRBJ2-5, with TRBD2 matching 10 bases. This CDR3 comprises 18 residues. Trimming took 2 bases from V and 3 from J; bases not matched to a gene: 12. Here the CDR3 DNA reads TGTGCCAGCAGTTTACGGGGGGGAGCGGGGGGGCCTGAAGAGACCCAGTACTTC. It codes for CASSLRGGAGGPEETQYF.

This clonotype was seen repeatedly, ten times or more. The CDR3 DNA reads TGTGCCAGCAGCGTACTTCCCCTGGACAGGGTAAATGGCTACACCTTC. Protein: CASSVLPLDRVNGYTF. The chain recombines TRBV9 with TRBJ1-2; 8 nucleotides match TRBD1. Trimming cost V 1 base and J 6 bases; bases outside gene matches: 11. The CDR3 is 16 residues long. Germline CDR1 is SGDLS and CDR2 is YYNGEE.

This clonotype showed up many times. The V and J genes are TRBV20-1 and TRBJ2-1; 7 bases align to TRBD1. The CDR3 is 16 residues long. The germline V gene has CDR1 DFQATT and CDR2 SNEGSKA (reference sequence). Trimming cost V 3 bases and J 3 bases; bases outside gene matches: 11. The CDR3 spells CSARGLQGTGYNEQFF. CDR3 in DNA: TGCAGTGCTAGGGGCCTACAGGGGACGGGCTACAATGAGCAGTTCTTC.

This clonotype was detected many times. The chain combines TRBV6-1 with TRBJ1-6, with no clear D. Germline loops: CDR1 MNHNS, CDR2 SASEGT. Deletions cut 6 bases from V and 11 bases from J, with 14 bases between. This CDR3 comprises 13 residues. This CDR3 is CASSERRLAPLHF. The CDR3 DNA reads TGTGCCAGCAGCGAGCGGCGTTTGGCACCCCTCCACTTT.

Comments on this clonotype: A clone one base away is much larger, so this may be a read error. This chain uses TRBV20-1 with TRBJ2-1; D may be TRBD2 (5 bases). Germline lookup yields CDR1 DFQATT and CDR2 SNEGSKA (reference sequence). The CDR3 totals 15 residues. Trimming left V 3 bases short and J 6 bases short, with 18 bases between. CDR3 sequence reads: CSARYPARATNEQFF. The CDR3 coding sequence is TGCAGTGCTAGGTACCCCGCGAGGGCGACCAATGAGCAGTTCTTC.